Following are 13 T cell receptor beta chains from one sample sequenced in a study of PD-L1 blockade in urothelial cancer. Profiling relied on immunoSEQ multiplex PCR, and the TCRdb table lists in-frame clones only, not all of them. The sample has some 45,000 clones; approximately 90% are singletons. Here the sequenced sample was PBMCs, taken around atezolizumab (anti-PD-L1) treatment. These receptors came from an elderly man with urothelial cancer.

This clone was seen a handful of times. This sequence joins TRBV14 and TRBJ1-2, with 10 bases aligning to TRBD1. CDR3 length: 14 amino acids. Looked up from germline, CDR1 is SGHDN and CDR2 is FVKESK. The V and J ends lost 3 bases and 6 bases, in that order; junction bases with no gene match: 4. In nucleotides, the CDR3 is TGTGCCAGCAGCCATATGGGACAGGGGAATGGCTACACCTTC. Its translation: CASSHMGQGNGYTF.

The chain links TRBV4-1 to TRBJ1-5; D might be TRBD1 (5 bases). The CDR3 length is 14 residues. Germline CDR1 MGHRA, CDR2 YSYEKL. Deletions cut 0 bases from V and 7 bases from J, with 10 bases between. The chain's CDR3 is CASSQEGGDQPQHF. CDR3 DNA sequence: TGCGCCAGCAGCCAAGAGGGGGGGGACCAGCCCCAGCATTTT.

This sequence joins TRBV5-4 and TRBJ1-2; no clear D. The germline V gene encodes CDR1 SGHNT and CDR2 YYREEE (reference sequence). This CDR3 contains 14 residues. V lost 0 bases to trimming and J lost 0 bases, with 6 bases between them. The CDR3 DNA sequence: TGTGCCAGCAGCTTGGAGCTGTCTAACTATGGCTACACCTTC. Translated, it gives CASSLELSNYGYTF. Combining the CDR3 with reference TRBV5-4 and TRBJ1-2 gives the whole variable domain ETGVTQSPTHLIKTRGQQVTLRCSSQSGHNTVSWYQQALGQGPQFIFQYYREEENGRGNFPPRFSGLQFPNYSSELNVNALELDDSALYLCASSLELSNYGYTFGSGTRLTVV.

This chain connects TRBV7-2 to TRBJ2-5; D is unresolved. Trimming removed 1 base at V and 5 bases at J, with 8 bases between. Germline assignment: CDR1 SGHTA and CDR2 FQGNSA. There are 13 residues in the CDR3. The CDR3 region is CASSLGPLETQYF. The CDR3 nucleotides read TGTGCCAGCAGCTTAGGGCCCCTGGAGACCCAGTACTTC.

The chain combines TRBV13 with TRBJ2-5, with D perhaps TRBD1 (5 bases). V shed 5 bases and J shed 2 bases, with 12 bases lying between them. This CDR3 is built from 14 residues. The germline V gene has CDR1 PRHDT and CDR2 FYEKMQ (reference sequence). The CDR3 spells CASSPQGGQETQYF. Here the CDR3 DNA reads TGTGCCAGCAGCCCCCAGGGCGGACAAGAGACCCAGTACTTC. Drawing the rest from reference TRBV13 and TRBJ2-5, the complete variable domain is AAGVIQSPRHLIKEKRETATLKCYPIPRHDTVYWYQQGPGQDPQFLISFYEKMQSDKGSIPDRFSAQQFSDYHSELNMSSLELGDSALYFCASSPQGGQETQYFGPGTRLLVL.

The chain employs TRBV6-1 and TRBJ2-1; 8 nucleotides align to TRBD1. V lost 5 bases, J lost 2 bases, and 2 bases stayed unmatched. CDR3 length: 14 amino acids. Per germline, CDR1 MNHNS and CDR2 SASEGT. The CDR3 bases are TGTGCCAGCAGTACAGGGGGAGCCTACAATGAGCAGTTCTTC. Amino acids: CASSTGGAYNEQFF.

V usage is TRBV28 and J usage is TRBJ1-5, with a tentative D call TRBD1 (6 bases). V was pared by 8 bases and J by 2 bases, with 19 bases between. There are 16 residues in the CDR3. The germline CDR1 and CDR2 sequences are MDHEN and SYDVKM. For the CDR3, the DNA is TGTGCCAGCGTGAGGGGGGGGAGTTGGGGCAATCAGCCCCAGCATTTT. Translated: CASVRGGSWGNQPQHF.

V usage is TRBV18 and J usage is TRBJ2-1; D might be TRBD2 (5 bases). There are 15 residues in the CDR3. V lost 2 bases, J lost 3 bases, and 11 bases lay in between. Germline V CDR1 and CDR2: KGHSH, LQKENI. CDR3 amino acids: CASSPGSGNYNEQFF. The DNA of the CDR3 is TGTGCCAGCTCACCAGGCTCGGGGAACTACAATGAGCAGTTCTTC.

The V gene is TRBV28, the J gene TRBJ2-1; 11 bases match TRBD2. CDR1 and CDR2 (germline): MDHEN, SYDVKM. This CDR3 comprises 15 residues. The J segment lost 6 bases and the V segment lost 5 bases, leaving 6 bases of the junction unmatched. The CDR3 bases are TGTGCCAGCAGTCAACCGGGACTAGCGGCCAATGAGCAGTTCTTC. Translated, it gives CASSQPGLAANEQFF.

The CDR3 nucleotides read TGTGCCAGTAGTCAAAGGAGGGCCTCCTACAATGAGCAGTTCTTC. Protein: CASSQRRASYNEQFF. The J gene is TRBJ2-1, the V gene TRBV19; D perhaps matches TRBD2 (6 bases). V lost 5 bases and J lost 0, with 11 bases in between. From germline, CDR1 is LNHDA and CDR2 SQIVND (reference sequence). This CDR3 spans 15 amino acids.

The rearrangement joins TRBV5-1 to TRBJ2-7, with 11 bases lining up with TRBD1. CDR3 length: 14 residues. J gave up 8 bases and V 2 bases, and 6 bases lay outside the gene matches. CDR1 SGHRS and CDR2 YFSETQ come from the germline V gene. The chain's CDR3 is CASSFGDRGWKQYF. DNA of the CDR3: TGCGCCAGCAGCTTTGGGGACAGGGGGTGGAAGCAGTACTTC. Together with reference TRBV5-1 and TRBJ2-7, the CDR3 gives the full variable domain: KAGVTQTPRYLIKTRGQQVTLSCSPISGHRSVSWYQQTPGQGLQFLFEYFSETQRNKGNFPGRFSGRQFSNSRSEMNVSTLELGDSALYLCASSFGDRGWKQYFGPGTRLTVT.

This clone was observed a single time. The chain has TRBV11-2 and TRBJ1-1; D is possibly TRBD1 (6 bases). Germline V lookup: CDR1 SGHAT, CDR2 FQNNGV. The CDR3 runs to 15 residues. Trimming pared 5 bases from V and 0 bases from J, leaving 13 bases between. This CDR3 reads CASSHSAGVNTEAFF. The CDR3 coding sequence is TGTGCCAGCAGCCACTCGGCAGGGGTGAACACTGAAGCTTTCTTT.

This clone was picked up one time. The chain recombines TRBV12-2 with TRBJ2-5; no check of the table's D call, TRBD1, against the DNA was made. TRBV12-2 is shown as a pseudogene. The CDR3 has 16 amino acids. The CDR3 spells CASRLRKTGGRETQYF. The CDR3 bases are TGTGCAAGTCGCCTCCGAAAGACAGGGGGAAGGGAGACCCAGTACTTC.